This T cell receptor (beta chain) was observed in a study of radiation and T cells in renal cell carcinoma. Whole-study findings and limits: Top tumor clonotypes rose in blood 2 weeks post-radiation, then contracted.

On this clone: Antigen: not known.

Clones were sequenced by immunoSEQ multiplex PCR, and TCRdb holds only the in-frame ones, with some missing. The profile shows around 170,000 clones, roughly 90% of them singletons. The time point here: blood 4 weeks post-SBRT, at nephrectomy. The treatment is: 15 Gy SBRT to primary tumor, nephrectomy 4 weeks later. Nephrectomy followed 15 Gy stereotactic body radiation by 4 weeks. Germline CDR1 MNHNY, CDR2 SVGAGI (reference sequence). This CDR3 has 12 residues. With 6 bases clipped from V and 3 bases from J, the junction kept 1 base outside the gene matches. The starting material was blood, obtained from a patient whose treatment included radiotherapy and nephrectomy. The receptor comes from a woman aged 50 to 60 with renal cell carcinoma. The rearrangement uses TRBV6-6 and TRBJ1-2; 7 positions agree with TRBD1. CDR3 region: CASRTGDYGYTF. In DNA form, the CDR3 reads TGTGCCAGCAGAACAGGGGACTATGGCTACACCTTC.